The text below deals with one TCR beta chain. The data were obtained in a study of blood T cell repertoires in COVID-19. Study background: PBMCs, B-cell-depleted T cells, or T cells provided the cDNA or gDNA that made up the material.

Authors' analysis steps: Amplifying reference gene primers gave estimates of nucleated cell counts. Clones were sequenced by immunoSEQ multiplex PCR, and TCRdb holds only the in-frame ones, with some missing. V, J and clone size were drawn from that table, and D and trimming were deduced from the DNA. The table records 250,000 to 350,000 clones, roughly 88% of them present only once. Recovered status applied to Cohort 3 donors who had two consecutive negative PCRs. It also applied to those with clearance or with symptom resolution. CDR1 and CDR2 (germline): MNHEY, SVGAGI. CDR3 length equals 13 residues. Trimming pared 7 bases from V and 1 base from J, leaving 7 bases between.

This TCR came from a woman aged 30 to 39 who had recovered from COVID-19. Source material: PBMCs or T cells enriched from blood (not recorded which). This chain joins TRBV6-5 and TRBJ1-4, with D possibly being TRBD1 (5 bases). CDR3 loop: CASIGGTNEKLFF. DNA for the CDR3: TGTGCCAGCATCGGGGGAACTAATGAAAAACTGTTTTTT.